This TCR beta chain was sequenced in a study of T-cell memory formation after mild COVID-19. Study-level information: Largely donor-specific TCR clusters were found.

This CDR3 contains 19 residues. The germline gives CDR1 MGHDK, CDR2 SYGVNS. V lost 5 bases to trimming and J lost 0 bases; unmatched junction nucleotides: 16. Barcoded TCR alpha and TCR beta cDNA libraries with UMIs came from 5'RACE using constant-segment primers. TCRdb re-called the 5' RACE reads through MiXCR, storing one row per CDR3 protein. The table shows around 130,000 distinct CDR3 sequences, with roughly 15% occurring only once. This clonotype was detected many times. Sequencing input: PBMCs or a T cell subset sorted from them (not recorded which). V is TRBV25-1 and J is TRBJ2-7, with TRBD2 matching over 10 bases. The sequence derives from an adult woman who had mild COVID-19 (a few samples of this study predate the infection). Cell type and time point are not known. CDR3 in DNA: TGTGCCAGCAGTTATGAGGACAGGAGAACTAGCGGGGTCTCCTACGAGCAGTACTTC. It translates to CASSYEDRRTSGVSYEQYF.